This TCR beta chain was recovered during a study of shared clonotypes between healthy human individuals (dated by TCRdb to about 2020). Study-wide context: A couple of women and a few men aged 18 to 49 years were included in the cohort. For each donor, three plates each were used for CD4 naive and CD4 memory, two plates were used for CD8 naive, and one plate was used for CD8 memory. To estimate repertoire size and how much clonotype sharing occurs between individuals, the study deeply sequenced the blood TCR repertoires of five or six healthy adults. Libraries were prepared and TCR repertoires were sequenced by different laboratories using diverse techniques, in order to increase sequencing depth and limit assay-specific biases. Leukapheresis yielded between about 0.85 and 10 billion PBMCs per donor. Beyond this particular receptor, the publication reports: Rarefaction of sorted-subset datasets indicated incomplete sequencing despite the large sequencing depth. Sharing across four donors was observed for 4.5% to 6.5% of naive CD4, less than 4% of naive CD8, over 2% of memory CD4, and approximately 0.41% of memory CD8 clonotypes. Naive subsets generally had larger estimated clonotype richness than memory subsets. Sampling was restricted to blood, and TCR repertoires in tissue are likely to differ from TCR repertoires in blood. Because the study included a small number of donors, the genetic and exposure-history diversity represented was limited. Clonotypes shared by all four sorted-subset donors showed higher generation probabilities than non-shared clonotypes. Based on pairwise subsampling, the degree of clonotype sharing among donors was expected to be affected by sequencing depth.

For this clone: Its specific antigen is unknown. No base quality information exists; no much larger clone differs at one position.

CD8 naive samples were CD45RO-negative cells positively selected for CCR7, giving a CD45RA+CCR7+ population that excluded TemRA cells. The donors were healthy, HIV-negative adults with no recently reported acute infections or vaccinations. Every donor was a Caucasian adult living in Nashville, Tennessee, USA. After blood collection by leukapheresis, PBMCs were isolated using Ficoll-Histopaque density gradient centrifugation and then cryopreserved in the vapor phase of liquid nitrogen. Analytical flow cytometry was used to check the purity and quantity of each magnetically sorted T cell population. From each sorted fraction, genomic DNA was isolated and quantified by UV absorbance on a Nanodrop 2000c. TCR CDR3 regions were amplified from genomic DNA by multiplex PCR using the deep immunoSEQ assay. Genomic DNA extracted from each cell subset was distributed evenly over all wells of several immunoSEQ 96-well plates, and each plate served as one replicate. For sorted subsets, 150 to 250 ng genomic DNA, equal to about 30,000 T cell genomes, was loaded into each replicate PCR. The purified libraries were quantified using a Qubit 3.0 fluorometer, sized with a Bioanalyzer 2100, and then quantified again using the KAPA Library Quantification kit. Every immunoSEQ 96-well plate was sequenced on a dedicated single-read 150-cycle Illumina NextSeq 550 flow cell. From the authors' description of their analysis: Because the immunoSEQ output included only junctional sequences and no quality scores, the filtering could not be the same as the filtering used for full-length reads. Sequences were annotated with PyIR, a Python wrapper for IgBLAST v1.9, using IMGT germline references to assign V/J genes and CDR3. Reads with weak V/J assignments (E-value above 1e-6), missing CDR3, stop codons, out-of-frame junctions, or ambiguous translated residues were removed. A V3J clonotype was defined by an identical inferred V gene, J gene, and CDR3 amino acid sequence. Percentage overlap between repertoires was calculated by dividing the number of shared unique clonotypes by the size of the smaller repertoire. Richness of each repertoire was evaluated using RTK rarefaction, the Chao1 estimator, and Recon v2.1 estimates of unobserved clonotypes. OLGA was used to compute generation probabilities for all TCRbeta clonotypes that the gDNA method yielded from a handful of donors. Here the immuneACCESS table is served through TCRdb, limited to in-frame sequences with V and J called. Missing clones are a known gap in these copies; in checked studies unresolved V genes cover under half, and the rest lacks a known reason. V, J and clone size derive from that table, while D and trimming were established from the DNA sequence. Across this sample there are 650,000 to 800,000 clones, with 92% seen only once. The ten largest clones take up about 24% of the sample.

The CDR3 measures 17 amino acids from cysteine to phenylalanine. Just CDR3 DNA is preserved here, 51 bases in frame from base 1. For CDR1 and CDR2, the germline V gene lists SGHAT and FQNNGV. V is trimmed back by 5 bases and J by 4 bases, and the junction contains 8 bases that no gene match accounts for. The TCR comes from a man under 40 in good health. The sample was naive CD8+ T cells sorted from blood. Taken with the paper, the label for cell subset or site translates to: CD45RA+CCR7+. Recombination linked TRBV11-2 to TRBJ2-1, with 13 central nucleotides matching TRBD2. The DNA sequence is given as TGTGCCAGCAGCCCCCCACCGGGACTAGCGGGATACAATGAGCAGTTCTTC. Translation gives CASSPPPGLAGYNEQFF.